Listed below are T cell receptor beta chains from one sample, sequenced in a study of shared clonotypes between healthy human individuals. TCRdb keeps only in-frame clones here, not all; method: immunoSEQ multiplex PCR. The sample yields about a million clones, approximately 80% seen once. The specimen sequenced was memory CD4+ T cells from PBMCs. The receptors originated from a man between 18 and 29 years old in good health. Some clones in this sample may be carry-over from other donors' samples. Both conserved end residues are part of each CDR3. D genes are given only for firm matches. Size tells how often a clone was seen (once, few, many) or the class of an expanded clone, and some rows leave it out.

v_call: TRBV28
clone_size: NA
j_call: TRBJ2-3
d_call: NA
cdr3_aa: CASSLYGAGRVRDTQYF
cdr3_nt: TGTGCCAGCAGTTTATATGGGGCGGGCAGGGTCAGGGATACGCAGTATTTT

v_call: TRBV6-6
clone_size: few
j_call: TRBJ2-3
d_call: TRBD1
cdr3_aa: CASSRTGTDTQYF
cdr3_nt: TGTGCCAGCAGTCGGACAGGGACAGATACGCAGTATTTT

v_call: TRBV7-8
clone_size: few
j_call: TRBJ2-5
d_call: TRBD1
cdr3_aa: CASSLRTGGLETQYF
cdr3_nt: TGTGCCAGCAGCTTACGGACAGGGGGCCTAGAGACCCAGTACTTC

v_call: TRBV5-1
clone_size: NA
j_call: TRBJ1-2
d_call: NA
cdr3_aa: CASSLDVNYGYTF
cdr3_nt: TGCGCCAGCAGCTTGGATGTTAACTATGGCTACACCTTC

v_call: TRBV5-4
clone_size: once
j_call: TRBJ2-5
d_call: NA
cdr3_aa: CASSSRGGPGTQYF
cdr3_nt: TGTGCCAGCAGCTCCCGCGGAGGGCCCGGGACCCAGTACTTC

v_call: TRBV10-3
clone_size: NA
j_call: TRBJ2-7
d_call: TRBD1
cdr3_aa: CAISESTGNSYEQYF
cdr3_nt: TGTGCCATCAGTGAGTCGACAGGGAACTCCTACGAGCAGTACTTC

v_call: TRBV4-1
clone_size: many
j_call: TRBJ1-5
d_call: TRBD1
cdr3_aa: CASSQAALWDRPKGGNQPQHF
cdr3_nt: TGCGCCAGCAGCCAAGCCGCCCTTTGGGACAGACCCAAGGGGGGCAATCAGCCCCAGCATTTT

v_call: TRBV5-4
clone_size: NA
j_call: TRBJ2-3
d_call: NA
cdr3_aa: CASSLQTSADTQYF
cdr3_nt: TGTGCCAGCAGCTTACAGACTAGTGCAGATACGCAGTATTTT

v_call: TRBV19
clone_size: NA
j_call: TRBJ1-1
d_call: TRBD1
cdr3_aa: CASRIGSGTGPTEAFF
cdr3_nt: TGTGCCAGTAGGATCGGGTCCGGGACAGGGCCCACTGAAGCTTTCTTT

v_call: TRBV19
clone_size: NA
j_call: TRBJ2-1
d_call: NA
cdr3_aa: CASSLLNAGGNEQFF
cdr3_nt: TGTGCCAGTAGCCTGCTCAATGCAGGGGGGAATGAGCAGTTCTTC

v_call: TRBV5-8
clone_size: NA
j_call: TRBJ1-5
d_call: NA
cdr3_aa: CASSLLGSNQPQHF
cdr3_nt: TGTGCCAGCAGCTTGCTGGGGAGCAATCAGCCCCAGCATTTT

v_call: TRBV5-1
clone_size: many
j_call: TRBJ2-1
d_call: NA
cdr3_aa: CASSLGYSGNEQFF
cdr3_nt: TGCGCCAGCAGCTTGGGGTATAGCGGCAATGAGCAGTTCTTC

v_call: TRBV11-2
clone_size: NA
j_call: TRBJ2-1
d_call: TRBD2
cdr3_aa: CASTKTPPSGRENEQFF
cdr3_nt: TGTGCCAGCACCAAAACACCCCCTAGCGGGAGGGAAAATGAGCAGTTCTTC

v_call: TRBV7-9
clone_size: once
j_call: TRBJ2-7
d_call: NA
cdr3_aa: CASSFWGESSSYEQYF
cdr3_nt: TGTGCCAGCAGCTTTTGGGGGGAATCCAGCTCCTACGAGCAGTACTTC

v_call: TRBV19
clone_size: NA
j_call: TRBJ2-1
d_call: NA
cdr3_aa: CASKGAPTAGEQFF
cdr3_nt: TGTGCCAGTAAGGGCGCACCGACGGCAGGTGAGCAGTTCTTC

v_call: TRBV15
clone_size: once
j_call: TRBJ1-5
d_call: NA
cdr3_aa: CATSRERDGGNQPQHF
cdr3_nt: TGTGCCACCAGCAGAGAACGGGACGGAGGCAATCAGCCCCAGCATTTT

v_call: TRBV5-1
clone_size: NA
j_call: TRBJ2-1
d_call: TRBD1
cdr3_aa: CASSWGQGAGNEQFF
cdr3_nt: TGCGCCAGCAGCTGGGGACAGGGGGCGGGAAATGAGCAGTTCTTC

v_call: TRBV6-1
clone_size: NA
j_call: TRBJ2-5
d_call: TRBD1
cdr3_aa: CATLLRDRWETQYF
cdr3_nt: TGTGCCACCCTACTCCGGGACAGATGGGAGACCCAGTACTTC

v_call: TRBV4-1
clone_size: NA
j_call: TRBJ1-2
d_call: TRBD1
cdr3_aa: CASSQTDRGLGYTF
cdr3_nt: TGCGCCAGCAGCCAGACAGACAGGGGGCTTGGCTACACCTTC

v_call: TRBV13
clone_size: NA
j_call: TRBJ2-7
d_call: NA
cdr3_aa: CASSLRGDFKSSYEQYF
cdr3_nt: TGTGCCAGCAGCTTAAGAGGCGATTTTAAGAGCTCCTACGAGCAGTACTTC

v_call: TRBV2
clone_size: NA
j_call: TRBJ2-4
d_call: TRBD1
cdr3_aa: CASSTGTVNYIQYF
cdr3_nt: TGTGCCAGCAGTACCGGGACAGTAAATTACATTCAGTACTTC

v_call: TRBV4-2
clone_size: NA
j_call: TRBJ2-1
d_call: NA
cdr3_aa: CASSQGRVALYNEQFF
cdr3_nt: TGTGCCAGCAGCCAAGGGAGGGTTGCTTTATACAATGAGCAGTTCTTC

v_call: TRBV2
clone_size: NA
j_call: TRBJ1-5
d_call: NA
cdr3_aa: CASILDPQGGSRNQPQHF
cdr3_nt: TGTGCCAGCATATTGGACCCACAGGGTGGAAGTCGCAATCAGCCCCAGCATTTT

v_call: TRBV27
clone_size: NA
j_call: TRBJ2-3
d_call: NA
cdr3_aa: CASSSYSSTDTQYF
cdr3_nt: TGTGCCAGCAGTTCGTACTCTAGCACAGATACGCAGTATTTT

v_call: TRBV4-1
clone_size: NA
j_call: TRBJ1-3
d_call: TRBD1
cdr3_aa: CASSLGTARGNTIYF
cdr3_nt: TGCGCCAGCAGCCTAGGGACAGCCCGCGGAAACACCATATATTTT

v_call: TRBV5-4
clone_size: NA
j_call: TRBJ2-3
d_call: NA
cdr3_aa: CASSSAQRSSTDTQYF
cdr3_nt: TGTGCCAGCAGCTCCGCTCAGCGGAGTAGCACAGATACGCAGTATTTT

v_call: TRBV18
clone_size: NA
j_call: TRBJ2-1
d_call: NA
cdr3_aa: CASSSQDNEQFF
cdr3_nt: TGTGCCAGCTCATCGCAGGACAATGAGCAGTTCTTC

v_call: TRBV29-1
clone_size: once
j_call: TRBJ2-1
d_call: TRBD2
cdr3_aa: CSAYRAAGGYNEQFF
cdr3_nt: TGCAGCGCCTACCGGGCGGCGGGAGGTTACAATGAGCAGTTCTTC

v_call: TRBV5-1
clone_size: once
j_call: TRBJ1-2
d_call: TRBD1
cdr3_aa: CASSTGQGNYGYTF
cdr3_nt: TGCGCCAGCAGCACGGGACAGGGGAACTATGGCTACACCTTC

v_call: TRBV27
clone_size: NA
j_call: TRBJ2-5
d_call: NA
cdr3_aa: CASSLSSWETQYF
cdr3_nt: TGTGCCAGCAGTCTCTCTAGTTGGGAGACCCAGTACTTC

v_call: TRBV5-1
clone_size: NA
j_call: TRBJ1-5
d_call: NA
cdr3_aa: CASSSEGISNQPQHF
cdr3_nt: TGCGCCAGCAGCTCTGAGGGGATAAGCAATCAGCCCCAGCATTTT

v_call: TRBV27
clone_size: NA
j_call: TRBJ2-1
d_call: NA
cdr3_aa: CASSLSGRYNEQFF
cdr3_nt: TGTGCCAGCAGTTTATCGGGGCGGTACAATGAGCAGTTCTTC

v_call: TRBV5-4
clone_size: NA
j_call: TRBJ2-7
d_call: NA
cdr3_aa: CASRSTRYDEQYF
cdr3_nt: TGTGCCAGCAGGTCGACTAGATATGACGAGCAGTACTTC

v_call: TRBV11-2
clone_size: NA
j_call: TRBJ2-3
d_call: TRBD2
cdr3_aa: CASSRTLAGGTDTQYF
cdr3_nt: TGTGCCAGCAGCCGGACATTAGCGGGAGGTACAGATACGCAGTATTTT

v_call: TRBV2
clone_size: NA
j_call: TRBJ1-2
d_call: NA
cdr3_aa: CASSEERVNYGYTF
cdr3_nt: TGTGCCAGCAGTGAAGAAAGGGTAAACTATGGCTACACCTTC

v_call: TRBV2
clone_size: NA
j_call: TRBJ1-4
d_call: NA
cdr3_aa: CASSERTATNEKLFF
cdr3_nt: TGTGCCAGCAGTGAACGGACAGCCACTAATGAAAAACTGTTTTTT

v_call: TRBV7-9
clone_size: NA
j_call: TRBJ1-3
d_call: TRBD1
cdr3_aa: CASSRGTGGFSGNTIYF
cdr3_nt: TGTGCCAGCAGCCGGGGGACAGGGGGCTTCTCTGGAAACACCATATATTTT

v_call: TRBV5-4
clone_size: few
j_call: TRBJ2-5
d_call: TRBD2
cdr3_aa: CASSLGTRGETQYF
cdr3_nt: TGTGCCAGCAGCCTAGGGACTAGAGGAGAGACCCAGTACTTC

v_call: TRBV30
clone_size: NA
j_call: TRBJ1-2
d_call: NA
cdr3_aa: CAWSDRHYGYTF
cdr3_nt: TGTGCCTGGAGTGACAGACACTATGGCTACACCTTC

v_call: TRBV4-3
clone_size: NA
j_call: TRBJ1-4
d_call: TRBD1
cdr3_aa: CASSQGDSNEKLFF
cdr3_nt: TGCGCCAGCAGCCAAGGGGACAGTAATGAAAAACTGTTTTTT

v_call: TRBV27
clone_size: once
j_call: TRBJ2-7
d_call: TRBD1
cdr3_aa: CASSPSVQNRRTGRQQYF
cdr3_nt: TGTGCCAGCAGTCCCTCAGTCCAGAACAGGAGGACAGGTAGACAGCAGTACTTC

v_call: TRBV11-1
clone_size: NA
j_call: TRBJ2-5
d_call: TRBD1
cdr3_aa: CASSSQGARQETQYF
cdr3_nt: TGTGCCAGCAGCTCACAGGGGGCGCGGCAAGAGACCCAGTACTTC

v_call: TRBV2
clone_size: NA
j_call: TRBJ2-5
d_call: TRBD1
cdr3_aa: CASSEDRGTKRTQYF
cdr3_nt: TGTGCCAGCAGCGAGGACAGGGGGACCAAGAGAACCCAGTACTTC

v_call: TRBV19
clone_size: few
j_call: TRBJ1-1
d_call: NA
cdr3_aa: CASSRGFGGTEAFF
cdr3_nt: TGTGCCAGTAGTAGGGGGTTCGGTGGCACTGAAGCTTTCTTT

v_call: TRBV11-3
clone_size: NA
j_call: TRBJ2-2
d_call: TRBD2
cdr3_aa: CASSSSGANTGELFF
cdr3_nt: TGTGCCAGCAGTTCTAGCGGAGCCAACACCGGGGAGCTGTTTTTT

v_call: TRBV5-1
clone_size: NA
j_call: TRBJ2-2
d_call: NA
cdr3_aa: CASSRAPGELFF
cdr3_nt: TGCGCCAGCAGCCGTGCCCCCGGGGAGCTGTTTTTT